Ten or more counts support the clone carrying this T cell receptor beta chain. These data belong to a study of regulatory T cells in long-lasting Graves disease. The wider study: Graves' patients, newly diagnosed, had taken antithyroid drugs under 3 months.

Time point: newly diagnosed GD, antithyroid drugs for less than 3 months. The TCR library was prepared using RNA isolated from PBMCs. Researchers made TCR beta libraries by using iRepertoire HTBI primers and running Arm-PCR on CDR3 regions. MiXCR, applied by TCRdb to the multiplex PCR reads, yields one record per CDR3 protein. The top ten clones hold 15% to 20% of a sample with a few hundred thousand distinct CDR3 sequences, 12% of them seen once. Separately, the same data were catalogued under a study of T cells in Graves' hyperthyroidism and ophthalmopathy.

The source material was peripheral blood mononuclear cells (PBMCs), sampled at new diagnosis, from a patient treated with antithyroid drugs. The source is a woman aged 18-35 years with Graves disease.

This chain's CDR3 is CASSEATGYNEQFF. The CDR3 coding sequence is TGTGCCAGCAGTGAAGCTACGGGTTACAATGAGCAGTTCTTC. V is TRBV6-2 or TRBV6-3 and J is TRBJ2-1; D is unresolved. The CDR3 contains 14 residues. Per the germline V gene, CDR1 is MNHEY and CDR2 is SVGEGT. Trimming pared 5 bases from V and 4 bases from J, leaving 12 bases between.